The entry that follows covers one TCR beta chain sequence. The data belong to a study of cytomegalovirus exposure and HLA in healthy donors. The PCR ran on 60 Vbeta and 13 Jbeta primers. Here immunoSEQ multiplex PCR was the method, and the copy in TCRdb shows in-frame clones only, minus some. The table has 150,000 to 200,000 clones, around 76% seen once. The CDR3 is 14 amino acids. The germline CDR1 and CDR2 sequences are MRHNA and SNTAGT. V dropped 3 bases and J dropped 5; count of bases not matched to a gene: 6. Sequenced: PBMCs. The J gene is TRBJ1-1, the V gene TRBV6-4; 7 positions match TRBD1. The TCR originated in a young man in good health and CMV-seronegative. The DNA of the CDR3 is TGTGCCAGCAGTGAACGGGACAGTGTGACTGAAGCTTTCTTT. Translating gives CASSERDSVTEAFF.